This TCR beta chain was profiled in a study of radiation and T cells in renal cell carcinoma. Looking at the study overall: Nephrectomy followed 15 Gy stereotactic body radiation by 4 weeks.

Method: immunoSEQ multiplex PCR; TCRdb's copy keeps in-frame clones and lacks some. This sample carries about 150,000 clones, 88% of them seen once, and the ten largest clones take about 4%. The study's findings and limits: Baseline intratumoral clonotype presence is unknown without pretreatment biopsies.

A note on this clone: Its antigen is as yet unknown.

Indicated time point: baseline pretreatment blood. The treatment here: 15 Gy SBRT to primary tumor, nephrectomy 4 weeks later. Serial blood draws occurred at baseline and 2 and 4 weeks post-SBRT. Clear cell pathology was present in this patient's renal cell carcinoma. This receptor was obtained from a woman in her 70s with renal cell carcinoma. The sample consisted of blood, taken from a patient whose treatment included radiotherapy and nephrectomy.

The chain's CDR3 is CASQGPFIGEQYF. CDR3 DNA sequence: TGTGCCAGCCAGGGTCCCTTTATTGGGGAGCAGTACTTC. The chain employs TRBV6-6 and TRBJ2-7; possibly TRBD1 for D (5 bases). The V and J ends lost 8 bases and 7 bases respectively, with 18 bases between them. Per germline, CDR1 MNHNY and CDR2 SVGAGI (reference sequence). The CDR3 has 13 amino acids.